The entry below gives a single T cell receptor (beta chain) sequence along with its context. At one of its ends the junction is not consistent with the germline gene, which may arise from a read error. The data belong to a study of blood T cells in healthy people across ages. The CDR3 runs 15 residues. Primers used in a second PCR of about 6 to 11 cycles were a sample-barcoded 5' primer and a J-beta primer mix. From the 5' RACE reads, TCRdb called clonotypes with MiXCR, one entry per CDR3 protein. The sample lists fewer than 1,000,000 distinct CDR3 sequences; more than 35% were seen once. The rearrangement uses TRBV12-3 or TRBV12-4 and TRBJ1-4; TRBD1 is a possible D gene (5 bases). The receptor's source is a man at least 80 years old in good health. The specimen sequenced was blood. As DNA, the CDR3 is TGTGCCGGCAGTCCTCGAGGGACGCCGGCTGAAAAACTGTTTTTT. This codes for CAGSPRGTPAEKLFF.